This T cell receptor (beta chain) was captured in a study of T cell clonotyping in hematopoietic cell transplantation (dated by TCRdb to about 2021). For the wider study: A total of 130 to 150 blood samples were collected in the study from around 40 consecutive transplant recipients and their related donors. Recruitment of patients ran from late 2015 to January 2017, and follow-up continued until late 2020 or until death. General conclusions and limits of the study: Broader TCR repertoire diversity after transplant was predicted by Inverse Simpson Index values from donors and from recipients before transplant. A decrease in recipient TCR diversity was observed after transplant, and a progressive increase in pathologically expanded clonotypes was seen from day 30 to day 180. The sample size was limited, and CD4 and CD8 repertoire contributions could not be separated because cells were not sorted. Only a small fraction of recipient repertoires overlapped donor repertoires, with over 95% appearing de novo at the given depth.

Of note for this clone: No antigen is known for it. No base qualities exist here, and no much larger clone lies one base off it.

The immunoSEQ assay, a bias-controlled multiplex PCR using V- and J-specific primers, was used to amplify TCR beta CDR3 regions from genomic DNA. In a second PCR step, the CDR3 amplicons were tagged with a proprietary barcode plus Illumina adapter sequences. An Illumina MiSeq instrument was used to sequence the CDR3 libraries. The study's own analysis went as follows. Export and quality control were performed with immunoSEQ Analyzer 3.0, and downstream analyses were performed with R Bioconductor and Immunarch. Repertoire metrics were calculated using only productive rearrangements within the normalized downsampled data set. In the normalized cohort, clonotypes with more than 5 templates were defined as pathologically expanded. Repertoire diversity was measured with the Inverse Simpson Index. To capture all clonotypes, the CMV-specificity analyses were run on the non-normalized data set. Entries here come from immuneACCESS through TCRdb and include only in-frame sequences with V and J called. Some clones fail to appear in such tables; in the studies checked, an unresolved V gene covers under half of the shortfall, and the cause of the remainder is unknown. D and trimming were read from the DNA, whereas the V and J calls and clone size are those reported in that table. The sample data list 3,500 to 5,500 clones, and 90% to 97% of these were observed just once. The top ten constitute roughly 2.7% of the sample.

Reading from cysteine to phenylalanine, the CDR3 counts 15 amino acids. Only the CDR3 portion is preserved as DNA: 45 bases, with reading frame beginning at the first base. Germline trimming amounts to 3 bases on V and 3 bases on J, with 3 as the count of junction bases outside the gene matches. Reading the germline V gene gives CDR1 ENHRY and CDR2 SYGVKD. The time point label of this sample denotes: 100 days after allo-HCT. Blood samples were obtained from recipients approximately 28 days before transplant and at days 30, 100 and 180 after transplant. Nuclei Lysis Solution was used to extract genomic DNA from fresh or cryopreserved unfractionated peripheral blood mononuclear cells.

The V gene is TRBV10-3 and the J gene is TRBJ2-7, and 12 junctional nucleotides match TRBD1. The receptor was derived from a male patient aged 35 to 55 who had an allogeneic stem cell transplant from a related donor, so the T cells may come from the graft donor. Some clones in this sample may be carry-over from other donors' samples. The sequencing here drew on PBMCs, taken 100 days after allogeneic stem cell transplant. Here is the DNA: TGTGCCATCAGTGAAGGGACAGGGGGCCTCTACGAGCAGTACTTC. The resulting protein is CAISEGTGGLYEQYF.